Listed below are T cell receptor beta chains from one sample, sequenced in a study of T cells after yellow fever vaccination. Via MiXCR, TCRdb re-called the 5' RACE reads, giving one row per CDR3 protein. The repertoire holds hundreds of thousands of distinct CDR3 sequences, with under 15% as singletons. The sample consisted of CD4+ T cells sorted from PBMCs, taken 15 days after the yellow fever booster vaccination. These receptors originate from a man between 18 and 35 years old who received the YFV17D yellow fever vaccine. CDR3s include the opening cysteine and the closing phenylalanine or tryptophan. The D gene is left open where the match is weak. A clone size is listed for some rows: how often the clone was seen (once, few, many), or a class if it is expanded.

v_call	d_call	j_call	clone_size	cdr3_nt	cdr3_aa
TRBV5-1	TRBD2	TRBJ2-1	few	TGCGCCAGCAGCCCGGAGCGGGGGAGGTCCTACAATGAGCAGTTCTTC	CASSPERGRSYNEQFF
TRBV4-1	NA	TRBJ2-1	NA	TGCGCCAGCAGCCAAGTGGATCTGGGCCTTACCTACAATGAGCAGTTCTTC	CASSQVDLGLTYNEQFF
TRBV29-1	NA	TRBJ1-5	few	TGCAGCGTTGAAATAGGGGAAGGCCAGCCCCAGCATTTT	CSVEIGEGQPQHF
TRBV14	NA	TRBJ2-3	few	TGTGCCAGCAGCCAGAGACTAGTTAGCACAGATACGCAGTATTTT	CASSQRLVSTDTQYF
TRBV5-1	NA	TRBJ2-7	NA	TGCGCCAGCAGCTTGAACATCGGGAGGCAGTACTTC	CASSLNIGRQYF
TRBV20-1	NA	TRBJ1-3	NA	TGCAGTGCTAGAGGAGTGGGGAAAGGGGGCTCTGGAAACACCATATATTTT	CSARGVGKGGSGNTIYF
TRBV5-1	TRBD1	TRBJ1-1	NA	TGCGCCAGCAGCTTTTGGGAGGGGGCCACTGAAGCTTTCTTT	CASSFWEGATEAFF
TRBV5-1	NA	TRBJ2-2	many	TGCGCCAGCAGGGTTCCAGGGGCCACCGGGGAGCTGTTTTTT	CASRVPGATGELFF
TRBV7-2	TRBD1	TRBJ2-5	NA	TGTGCCAGCAGCTTATTCCAGGGGGTCGGAGAGACCCAGTACTTC	CASSLFQGVGETQYF
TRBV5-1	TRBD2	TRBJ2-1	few	TGCGCCAGCAGAACCGGGACTAGCGGACACAATGAGCAGTTCTTC	CASRTGTSGHNEQFF
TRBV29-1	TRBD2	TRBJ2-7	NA	TGCAGCGTTCGGCTAGCGGGGGGCCTCAGATACTCCTACGAGCAGTACTTC	CSVRLAGGLRYSYEQYF
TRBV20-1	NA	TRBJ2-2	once	TGCAGTGCTCCGAGCCTTGGGGGGAACACCGGGGAGCTGTTTTTT	CSAPSLGGNTGELFF
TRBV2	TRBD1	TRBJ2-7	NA	TGTGCCAGCAGTCCCGGGACAGGGTTACGAGGGCAGTACTTC	CASSPGTGLRGQYF
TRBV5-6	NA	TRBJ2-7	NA	TGTGCCAGCACCGGGACGGACGTTCCCTACGAGCAGTACTTC	CASTGTDVPYEQYF
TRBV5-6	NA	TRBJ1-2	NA	TGTGCCAGCAGCCAGACCTTAGACGGGCCGCGAAACTATGGCTACACCTTC	CASSQTLDGPRNYGYTF
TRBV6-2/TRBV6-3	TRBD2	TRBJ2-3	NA	TGTGCCAGCAGTACCAAGACTAGCGGGGACACAGATACGCAGTATTTT	CASSTKTSGDTDTQYF
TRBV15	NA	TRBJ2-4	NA	TGTGCCACCAGCAGAGAGGGAAGTCCGGTGCGGGTGTTGTCTGCCAAAAACATTCAGTACTTC	CATSREGSPVRVLSAKNIQYF
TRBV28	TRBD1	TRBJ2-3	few	TGTGCCAGCAGTTTCGGGACAGGGGGTGGCGATACGCAGTATTTT	CASSFGTGGGDTQYF
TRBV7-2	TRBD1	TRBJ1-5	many	TGTGCCAGCAGCTCTTCCGGGACAGGGGCCTTAGGGCCCCAGCATTTT	CASSSSGTGALGPQHF
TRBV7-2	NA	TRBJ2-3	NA	TGTGCCAGCAGCTTAGTGGGTGGGTCAGGGGCAGATACGCAGTATTTT	CASSLVGGSGADTQYF
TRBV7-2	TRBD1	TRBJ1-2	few	TGTGCCAGCAGACCAGGGGGCGGGTATGGCTACACCTTC	CASRPGGGYGYTF
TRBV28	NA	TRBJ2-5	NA	TGTGCCAGCAGTTCCGGACAGGGACTAAGTACCCAGTACTTC	CASSSGQGLSTQYF
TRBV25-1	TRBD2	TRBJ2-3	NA	TGTGCCAGCAGACTAGCGGGGGTGAAAGATACGCAGTATTTT	CASRLAGVKDTQYF
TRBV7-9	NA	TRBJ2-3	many	TGTGCCAGCAGCTCCAGCGGGCCCGCAGATACGCAGTATTTT	CASSSSGPADTQYF
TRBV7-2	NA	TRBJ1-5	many	TGTGCCAGCAGCCAGGGTTTCAGCAATCAGCCCCAGCATTTT	CASSQGFSNQPQHF
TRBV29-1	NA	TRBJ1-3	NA	TGCAGCGCCTTGGACCCTAACTCTGGAAACACCATATATTTT	CSALDPNSGNTIYF
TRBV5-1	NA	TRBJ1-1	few	TGCGCCAGCAGCACAACCGGGATCTCCGGGGGCACTGAAGCTTTCTTT	CASSTTGISGGTEAFF
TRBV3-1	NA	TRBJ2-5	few	TGTGCCAGCAGCCGACTCGCCCTAGACGAGACCCAGTACTTC	CASSRLALDETQYF
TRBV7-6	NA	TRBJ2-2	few	TGTGCCAGCATGTCACGCAATAAGGGGCTGGGCGGGGAGCTGTTTTTT	CASMSRNKGLGGELFF
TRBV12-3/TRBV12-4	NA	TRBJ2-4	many	TGTGCCAGCACGCCTAGCGAGACAGCCAAAAACATTCAGTACTTC	CASTPSETAKNIQYF
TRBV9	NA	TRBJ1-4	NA	TGTGCCAGCAGCGTCAACCCCGGTGGGACTAATGAAAAACTGTTTTTT	CASSVNPGGTNEKLFF
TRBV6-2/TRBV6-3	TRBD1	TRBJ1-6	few	TGTGCCAGCAGTTACCTGGGACAGGCAAATTCACCCCTCCACTTT	CASSYLGQANSPLHF
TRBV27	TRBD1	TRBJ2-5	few	TGTGCCAGCAGTTTACTAGGGACAGGGCAAGAGACCCAGTACTTC	CASSLLGTGQETQYF
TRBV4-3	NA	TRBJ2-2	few	TGCGCCAGCAGTTTAGAGACAGTCACCGGGGAGCTGTTTTTT	CASSLETVTGELFF
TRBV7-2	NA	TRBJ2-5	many	TGTGCCAGCAGCCCCTACCGACCTGAACGCGGGACCCAGTACTTC	CASSPYRPERGTQYF
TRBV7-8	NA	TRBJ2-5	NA	TGTGCCAGCGTCAGGGGGGGACCGTACCAAGAGACCCAGTACTTC	CASVRGGPYQETQYF
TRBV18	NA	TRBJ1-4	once	TGTGCCAGCTCAATGGGAACTAATGAAAAACTGTTTTTT	CASSMGTNEKLFF
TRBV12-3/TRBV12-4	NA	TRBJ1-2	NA	TGTGCCAGCAGTTTGGGGGATGGGTATGGCTACACCTTC	CASSLGDGYGYTF
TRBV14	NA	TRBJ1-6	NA	TGTGCCAGCAGCCAAGTCAGGAGCGGATCACCCCTCCACTTT	CASSQVRSGSPLHF
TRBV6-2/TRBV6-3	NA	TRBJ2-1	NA	TGTGCCAGCAGCTCCCGGGGGCCCTACAATGAGCAGTTCTTC	CASSSRGPYNEQFF
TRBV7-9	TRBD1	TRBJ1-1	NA	TGTGCCAGCAGCTACGAACAGGGGGCTGGACCTGAAGCTTTCTTT	CASSYEQGAGPEAFF
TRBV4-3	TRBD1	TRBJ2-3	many	TGCGCCAGCAGCCTGGGACAGACAGATACGCAGTATTTT	CASSLGQTDTQYF
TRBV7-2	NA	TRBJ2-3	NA	TGTGCCAGCAGCTTAGCTCTTAGCAGGGATACGCAGTATTTT	CASSLALSRDTQYF
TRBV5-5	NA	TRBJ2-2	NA	TGTGCCAGCAGCTTGTTGACATCCACCGGGGAGCTGTTTTTT	CASSLLTSTGELFF